Presented here are 32 T cell receptor beta chains from one specimen sequenced in a study of blood T cell repertoires in COVID-19. Produced via immunoSEQ multiplex PCR; TCRdb's table is partial and in-frame only. The repertoire holds tens of thousands of clones, with over 65% as singletons. The specimen sequenced was peripheral blood. These receptors were collected from a woman aged 55-75 years with acute or convalescent COVID-19.

This chain uses TRBV7-8 with TRBJ1-5, with D possibly matching TRBD1 (6 bases). Germline lookup yields CDR1 SGHVS and CDR2 FQNEAQ. The CDR3 runs to 15 residues. Trimming removed 4 bases at V and 0 bases at J, with 10 bases between. DNA for the CDR3: TGTGCCAGCAGCTCGAGGACAGCTAGCAATCAGCCCCAGCATTTT. Translated, it gives CASSSRTASNQPQHF.

This clone has only a few counts. V usage is TRBV18 and J usage is TRBJ1-6; D may be TRBD1 (6 bases). There are 14 residues in the CDR3. Between the trimmed V and J ends, which lost 3 bases and 6 bases, there was a span of 9 bases. Germline lookup yields CDR1 KGHSH and CDR2 LQKENI. CDR3 sequence: CASSPNRANSPLHF. Here the CDR3 DNA reads TGTGCCAGCTCACCGAACAGGGCTAATTCACCCCTCCACTTT.

The CDR3 region has the DNA TGCGCCAGCAGCTTGGCGAGGGGGACAGGGGTATTCGAGCAGTACTTC. It specifies CASSLARGTGVFEQYF. V gene TRBV5-1 combines with J gene TRBJ2-7; 10 nucleotides match TRBD1. Germline assignment: CDR1 SGHRS and CDR2 YFSETQ. V was clipped by 0 bases and J by 6 bases; unmatched bases: 9. The CDR3 loop spans 16 amino acids.

The V call is TRBV24-1, the J call TRBJ2-1, with 9 bases matching TRBD2. CDR3 length: 17 amino acids. Germline-derived CDR1 and CDR2 are KGHDR and SFDVKD. V was pared by 0 bases and J by 5 bases, with 7 bases of the junction left unmatched. This CDR3 is CATSDLPRAGGHNEQFF. The CDR3, as DNA: TGTGCCACCAGTGATTTGCCAAGAGCGGGAGGACACAATGAGCAGTTCTTC.

The rearrangement links TRBV7-2 to TRBJ2-3, with D unclear. V lost 0 bases and J 6 bases, leaving 10 bases between the germline ends. The CDR3 length is 14 residues. CDR1 is SGHTA, CDR2 FQGNSA, per germline. CDR3 region: CASSLAPGFDTQYF. The CDR3 nucleotides are TGTGCCAGCAGCTTAGCCCCCGGGTTCGATACGCAGTATTTT.

The chain uses TRBV6-5 and TRBJ1-2; TRBD1 agrees at 7 bases. This CDR3 has 13 amino acids. Germline V gene data show CDR1 as MNHEY and CDR2 as SVGAGI. The J segment lost 2 bases and the V segment lost 11 bases, leaving 8 bases of the junction unmatched. CDR3 bases: TGTGCCGCTCGAGAACAGGGGAACTATGGCTACACCTTC. Amino acid sequence: CAAREQGNYGYTF.

The chain combines TRBV11-2 with TRBJ2-2; 9 positions agree with TRBD2. Trimming cost V 1 base and J 5 bases; bases outside gene matches: 11. The germline V gene has CDR1 SGHAT and CDR2 FQNNGV. The CDR3 is 18 amino acids. CDR3 coding DNA: TGTGCCAGCAGCTTAGGAGTAATGGGACTAGCAGGGACCGGGGAGCTGTTTTTT. This encodes CASSLGVMGLAGTGELFF.

This chain joins TRBV12-5 and TRBJ2-5, with a tentative D call TRBD2 (5 bases). This CDR3 is 14 amino acids long. V lost 4 bases to trimming and J lost 5 bases, with 14 bases between them. CDR1 is LGHNT and CDR2 is FRNRAP in the germline V gene. CDR3 sequence (DNA): TGTGCTAGTGGTTGGGGAGACACCGGGGAGACCCAGTACTTC. The encoded protein is CASGWGDTGETQYF. Full variable domain (outside the CDR3, taken from reference TRBV12-5 and TRBJ2-5): DARVTQTPRHKVTEMGQEVTMRCQPILGHNTVFWYRQTMMQGLELLAYFRNRAPLDDSGMPKDRFSAEMPDATLATLKIQPSEPRDSAVYFCASGWGDTGETQYFGPGTRLLVL.

This clone was picked up a small number of times. V gene TRBV13 combines with J gene TRBJ1-2; 8 bases match TRBD1. Germline trimming cut 6 bases from V and 3 bases from J; bases unmatched to any gene: 6. Per the germline V gene, CDR1 is PRHDT and CDR2 is FYEKMQ (reference sequence). The CDR3 is 14 residues long. CDR3 in DNA: TGTGCCAGCAGGAGGGACAGGCATCACTATGGCTACACCTTC. Its protein is CASRRDRHHYGYTF.

The chain carries TRBV2 and TRBJ2-1; no reliable D call. Germline V CDR1 and CDR2: SNHLY, FYNNEI. V shed 2 bases and J shed 4 bases, with 9 bases lying between them. This CDR3 is 14 amino acids long. The CDR3 coding sequence is TGTGCCAGCAGTGAATGGCGGATGTACAATGAGCAGTTCTTC. This encodes CASSEWRMYNEQFF.

The rearrangement uses TRBV14 and TRBJ1-2, with a possible D match to TRBD1 (6 bases). Looked up from germline, CDR1 is SGHDN and CDR2 is FVKESK. The CDR3 has 16 residues. V was pared by 3 bases and J by 0 bases, with 14 bases between. The CDR3 DNA sequence: TGTGCCAGCAGCCAGCCGACAGGACCCCCTAACTATGGCTACACCTTC. Residues: CASSQPTGPPNYGYTF.

The CDR3 here is CASSYSRWGRQPQHF. As DNA, the CDR3 is TGTGCCAGCAGTTACTCGAGATGGGGGCGACAGCCCCAGCATTTT. The chain has TRBV6-5 and TRBJ1-5; possible D gene TRBD1, 6 bases. This CDR3 contains 15 residues. V dropped 0 bases and J dropped 7 bases, with 13 bases sitting between them. Germline loops: CDR1 MNHEY, CDR2 SVGAGI.

This rearrangement joins TRBV5-1 to TRBJ2-3; 11 bases are shared with TRBD2. The J segment lost 2 bases and the V segment lost 0 bases, leaving 2 bases of the junction unmatched. The CDR3 totals 16 residues. Per the germline V gene, CDR1 is SGHRS and CDR2 is YFSETQ. The CDR3: CASSLGLAGFTDTQYF. CDR3 nucleotides: TGCGCCAGCAGCTTGGGACTAGCGGGGTTCACAGATACGCAGTATTTT.

The chain is built from TRBV11-2 and TRBJ2-3, with D uncertain. From germline, CDR1 is SGHAT and CDR2 FQNNGV. V was cut by 4 bases and J by 10 bases, with 9 bases left in between. This CDR3 is 11 amino acids long. Written as DNA, the CDR3 is TGTGCCAGCAGCTCCCTTATTTCGCAGTATTTT. Translation gives CASSSLISQYF.

This chain connects TRBV10-3 to TRBJ2-1, with 7 bases lining up with TRBD2. Trimming took 8 bases from V and 9 from J; bases not matched to a gene: 10. This CDR3 is 13 amino acids long. Germline values: CDR1 ENHRY, CDR2 SYGVKD. The CDR3 region is CAIWAGVGGEQFF. CDR3 sequence (DNA): TGTGCCATCTGGGCGGGAGTAGGCGGTGAGCAGTTCTTC.

V gene TRBV6-5 combines with J gene TRBJ1-3; 12 bases match TRBD1. CDR1 and CDR2 (germline): MNHEY, SVGAGI. The J segment lost 2 bases and the V segment lost 5 bases, leaving 1 base of the junction unmatched. This CDR3 has 15 residues. CDR3 in amino acids: CASSRDRGPGNTIYF. CDR3 sequence (DNA): TGTGCCAGCAGTAGGGACAGGGGGCCTGGAAACACCATATATTTT.

V gene TRBV2 combines with J gene TRBJ1-3; tentatively, D is TRBD1 (5 bases). The CDR3 sequence is 14 residues long. Germline V lookup: CDR1 SNHLY, CDR2 FYNNEI. V was clipped by 3 bases and J by 0 bases, with 6 bases between them. CDR3 DNA: TGTGCCAGCAGTGACGGGGGCTCTGGAAACACCATATATTTT. Its translation: CASSDGGSGNTIYF. Full variable domain (missing parts from reference TRBV2 and TRBJ1-3): EPEVTQTPSHQVTQMGQEVILRCVPISNHLYFYWYRQILGQKVEFLVSFYNNEISEKSEIFDDQFSVERPDGSNFTLKIRSTKLEDSAMYFCASSDGGSGNTIYFGEGSWLTVV.

The rearrangement links TRBV3-1 (or the pseudogene TRBV3-2) to TRBJ1-1; D perhaps matches TRBD1 (6 bases). The CDR3 covers 15 residues. Germline V gene data show CDR1 as LGHDT and CDR2 as YNNKEL (reference sequence). V was trimmed by 5 bases and J by 4 bases, leaving 17 bases between them. CDR3 nucleotide sequence: TGTGCCAGCAGCTTCAGGCGGGGGCGCGGCACTGAAGCTTTCTTT. It encodes CASSFRRGRGTEAFF.

V is TRBV6-8 and J is TRBJ2-7; TRBD2 matches at 7 bases. V shed 6 bases and J 6 bases; nucleotides not matched to a gene: 20. Germline CDR1 is MNHGY and CDR2 is SAAAGT. The CDR3 is 17 residues long. The CDR3 loop is CASSPLSSGYWGCEQYF. DNA for the CDR3: TGTGCCAGCAGCCCACTTTCTAGCGGCTATTGGGGGTGCGAGCAGTACTTC.

The chain combines TRBV7-3 with TRBJ2-3, with D possibly TRBD2 on 7 matching bases. CDR1 is SGHTA and CDR2 is FQGTGA in the germline V gene. Between the trimmed V and J ends, which lost 5 bases and 1 base, there was a span of 19 bases. The CDR3 contains 17 residues. The CDR3 reads CASSLSPGGTRTDTQYF. The CDR3 DNA reads as TGTGCCAGCAGCCTGTCGCCGGGGGGCACTCGCACAGATACGCAGTATTTT.

The rearrangement links TRBV21-1 to TRBJ2-1; the D call of TRBD1 is as the table states it, not checked on the DNA. TRBV21-1 is given as a pseudogene. This CDR3 region has 16 residues. The CDR3 spells CASSLHPTGENNEQFF. CDR3 bases: TGTGCCAGCAGCCTACACCCGACAGGGGAGAACAATGAGCAGTTCTTC.

This chain connects TRBV4-1 to TRBJ1-2, with no clear D. V was cut by 3 bases and J by 2 bases, with 13 bases left in between. The CDR3 is 15 amino acids. CDR1 is MGHRA, CDR2 YSYEKL, per germline. The DNA for the CDR3 is TGCGCCAGCAGCCAGGTGGAGGGCAGCAACTATGGCTACACCTTC. As protein: CASSQVEGSNYGYTF.

The chain links TRBV5-1 to TRBJ1-1, with a possible D match to TRBD1 (5 bases). The germline CDR1 and CDR2 sequences are SGHRS and YFSETQ. V was pared by 3 bases and J by 1 base, with 10 bases between. The CDR3 extends over 14 amino acids. The CDR3 sequence: CASSSLDRNTEAFF. The CDR3, as DNA: TGCGCCAGCAGCTCTCTAGACAGGAACACTGAAGCTTTCTTT.

This clone was counted between two and nine times. This chain connects TRBV18 to TRBJ2-1, with TRBD2 identical over 10 bases. Trimming removed 6 bases from V and 10 bases from J; junction bases left unmatched: 6. Germline V CDR1 and CDR2: KGHSH, LQKENI. CDR3 length: 13 amino acids. The CDR3, as DNA: TGTGCCAGCTCCCTAGCGGGAGTTGCCGAGCAGTTCTTC. This encodes CASSLAGVAEQFF.

This clone has just one count. This sequence joins TRBV15 and TRBJ1-5; 9 bases are a match to TRBD1. The CDR3 sequence is 19 residues long. Germline CDR1 and CDR2: LNHNV and YYDKDF (reference sequence). Trimming at V came to 2 bases and at J to 2 bases, leaving 13 bases not matched to a gene. The CDR3 sequence is CATSRRPDRGKDGNQPQHF. CDR3 DNA: TGTGCCACCAGCAGAAGACCAGACAGGGGGAAGGACGGCAATCAGCCCCAGCATTTT.

The chain carries TRBV9 and TRBJ2-1; 8 bases fit TRBD1. J gave up 6 bases and V 2 bases, and 4 bases lay outside the gene matches. The CDR3 runs to 14 residues. CDR1 and CDR2 (germline): SGDLS, YYNGEE. The CDR3 DNA is TGTGCCAGCAGCGTGAGGACAGGGATCAATGAGCAGTTCTTC. Its protein is CASSVRTGINEQFF.

The rearrangement joins TRBV7-2 to TRBJ2-3; a possible D gene is TRBD1 (5 bases). Germline CDR1 SGHTA, CDR2 FQGNSA. The CDR3 has 14 amino acids. Trimming stripped 5 bases from V and 2 bases from J, with 11 bases between. The CDR3 region is CASSQDIHTDTQYF. The CDR3 DNA is TGTGCCAGCAGCCAGGACATACACACAGATACGCAGTATTTT.

This chain's CDR3 is CASSLVRSGGNEQFF. CDR3 coding DNA: TGTGCCAGCAGCTTAGTAAGGTCCGGGGGCAATGAGCAGTTCTTC. The rearrangement joins TRBV7-6 to TRBJ2-1, with a possible D match to TRBD2 (6 bases). V was shortened by 1 base and J by 6 bases, with 13 bases between the two germline ends. Germline-derived CDR1 and CDR2 are SGHVS and FNYEAQ. The CDR3 is 15 residues long. Together with reference TRBV7-6 and TRBJ2-1, the CDR3 gives the full variable domain: GAGVSQSPRYKVTKRGQDVALRCDPISGHVSLYWYRQALGQGPEFLTYFNYEAQQDKSGLPNDRFSAERPEGSISTLTIQRTEQRDSAMYRCASSLVRSGGNEQFFGPGTRLTVL.

The rearrangement joins TRBV7-2 to TRBJ2-7; perhaps TRBD1 as D (7 bases). The length of the CDR3 is 14 residues. The V and J ends lost 8 bases and 1 base respectively, with 15 bases between them. The germline gives CDR1 SGHTA, CDR2 FQGNSA. The CDR3 is CASGGGTLSYEQYF. CDR3 nucleotides: TGTGCCAGCGGAGGGGGCACATTATCCTACGAGCAGTACTTC.

The chain uses TRBV29-1 and TRBJ2-7; possible D gene TRBD1, 6 bases. The CDR3 is 13 residues long. Per germline, CDR1 SQVTM and CDR2 ANQGSEA. Trimming took off 6 bases at V and 3 bases at J, with 15 bases between the two ends. The CDR3 nucleotides read TGCAGCGTCCTTGGGACACCCAACTACGAGCAGTACTTC. This sequence encodes CSVLGTPNYEQYF.

V usage is TRBV30 and J usage is TRBJ1-1; TRBD1 is a possible D gene (5 bases). V lost 8 bases, J lost 0 bases, and 16 bases lay in between. Germline V gives CDR1 GTSNPN, CDR2 SVGIG (reference sequence). CDR3 length: 14 residues. The CDR3 bases are TGTGCCAGAACACGCAAGGGGTTGAACACTGAAGCTTTCTTT. Translated, it gives CARTRKGLNTEAFF.

In this sample, this clone turned up a few times. The chain uses TRBV2 and TRBJ2-1; 7 nucleotides match TRBD1. From germline, CDR1 is SNHLY and CDR2 FYNNEI. CDR3 length: 12 amino acids. J lost 9 bases, V lost 4 bases, and 3 bases had no gene match. The CDR3 bases are TGTGCCAGCAGTGGAGGGGGCGGTGAGCAGTTCTTC. It translates to CASSGGGGEQFF.